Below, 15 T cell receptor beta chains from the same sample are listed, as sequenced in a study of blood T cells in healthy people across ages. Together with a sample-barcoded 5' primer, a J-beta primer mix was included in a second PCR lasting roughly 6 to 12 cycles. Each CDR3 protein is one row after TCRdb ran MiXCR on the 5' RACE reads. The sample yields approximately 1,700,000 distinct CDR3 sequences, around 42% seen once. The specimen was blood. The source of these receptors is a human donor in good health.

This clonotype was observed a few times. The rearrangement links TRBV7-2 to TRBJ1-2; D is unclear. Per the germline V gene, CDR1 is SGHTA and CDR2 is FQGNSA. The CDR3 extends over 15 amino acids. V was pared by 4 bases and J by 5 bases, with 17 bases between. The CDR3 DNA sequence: TGTGCCAGCAGCTCAACCCGAAGAGGGATATATGGCTACACCTTC. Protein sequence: CASSSTRRGIYGYTF.

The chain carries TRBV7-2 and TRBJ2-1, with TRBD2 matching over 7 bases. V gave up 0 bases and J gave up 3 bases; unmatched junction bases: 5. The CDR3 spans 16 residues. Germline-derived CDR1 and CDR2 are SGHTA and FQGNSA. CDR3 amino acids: CASSLAGGGNYNEQFF. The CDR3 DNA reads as TGTGCCAGCAGCTTAGCGGGGGGAGGGAACTACAATGAGCAGTTCTTC.

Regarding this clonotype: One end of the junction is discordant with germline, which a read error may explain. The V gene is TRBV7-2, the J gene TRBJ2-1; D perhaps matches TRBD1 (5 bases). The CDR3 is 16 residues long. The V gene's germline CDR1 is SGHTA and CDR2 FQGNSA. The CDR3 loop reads CAGSLSLGRDYNEQFF. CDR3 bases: TGTGCCGGCAGCTTAAGCCTGGGCAGGGACTACAATGAGCAGTTCTTC.

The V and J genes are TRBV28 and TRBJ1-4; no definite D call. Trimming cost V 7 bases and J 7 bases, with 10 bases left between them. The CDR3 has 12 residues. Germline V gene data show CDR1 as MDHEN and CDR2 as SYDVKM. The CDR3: CASNLVGEKLFF. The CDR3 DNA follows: TGTGCCAGCAATCTAGTCGGTGAAAAACTGTTTTTT.

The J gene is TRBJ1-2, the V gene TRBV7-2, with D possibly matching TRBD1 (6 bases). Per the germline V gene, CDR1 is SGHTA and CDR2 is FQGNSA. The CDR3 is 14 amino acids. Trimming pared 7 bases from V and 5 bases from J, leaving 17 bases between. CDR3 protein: CASNPSGAWYGYTF. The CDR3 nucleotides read TGTGCCAGCAACCCGTCGGGGGCCTGGTATGGCTACACCTTC.

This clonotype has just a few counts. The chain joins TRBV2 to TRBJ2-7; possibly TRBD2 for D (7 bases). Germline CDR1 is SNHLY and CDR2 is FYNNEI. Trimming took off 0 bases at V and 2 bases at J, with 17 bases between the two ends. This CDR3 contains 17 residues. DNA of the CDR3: TGTGCCAGCAGTGAAGCGCGAAACGGGGGGCCAACCTACGAGCAGTACTTC. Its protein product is CASSEARNGGPTYEQYF.

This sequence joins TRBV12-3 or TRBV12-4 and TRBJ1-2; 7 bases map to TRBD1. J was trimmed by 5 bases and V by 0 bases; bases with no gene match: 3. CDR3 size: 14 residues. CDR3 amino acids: CASSLATGCYGYTF. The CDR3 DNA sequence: TGTGCCAGCAGTTTAGCGACAGGGTGTTATGGCTACACCTTC.

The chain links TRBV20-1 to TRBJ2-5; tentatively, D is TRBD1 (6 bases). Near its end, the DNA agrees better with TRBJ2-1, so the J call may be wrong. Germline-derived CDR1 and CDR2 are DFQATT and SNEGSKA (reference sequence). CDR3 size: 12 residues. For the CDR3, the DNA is TGCAGTGCAGCAGGGGCTAGGGAGACCCAGTTCTTC. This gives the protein CSAAGARETQFF.

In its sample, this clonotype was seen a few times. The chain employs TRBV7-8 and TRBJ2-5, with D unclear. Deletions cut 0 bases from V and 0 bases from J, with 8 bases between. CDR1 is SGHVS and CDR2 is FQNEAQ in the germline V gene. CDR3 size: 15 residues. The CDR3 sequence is CASSLALPYQETQYF. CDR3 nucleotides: TGTGCCAGCAGCTTAGCCCTTCCGTACCAAGAGACCCAGTACTTC.

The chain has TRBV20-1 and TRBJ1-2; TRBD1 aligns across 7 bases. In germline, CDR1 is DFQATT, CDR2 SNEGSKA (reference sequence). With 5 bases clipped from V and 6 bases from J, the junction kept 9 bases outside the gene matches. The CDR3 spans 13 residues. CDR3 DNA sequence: TGCAGTGCTGACGGAGGGGGCAGGGATGGCTACACCTTC. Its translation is CSADGGGRDGYTF.

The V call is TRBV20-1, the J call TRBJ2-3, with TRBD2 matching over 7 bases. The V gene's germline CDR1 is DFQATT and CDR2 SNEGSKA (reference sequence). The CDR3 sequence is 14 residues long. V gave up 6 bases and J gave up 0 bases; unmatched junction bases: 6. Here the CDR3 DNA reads TGCAGTGCGGTTCTAGCGGCTAGCACAGATACGCAGTATTTT. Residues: CSAVLAASTDTQYF.

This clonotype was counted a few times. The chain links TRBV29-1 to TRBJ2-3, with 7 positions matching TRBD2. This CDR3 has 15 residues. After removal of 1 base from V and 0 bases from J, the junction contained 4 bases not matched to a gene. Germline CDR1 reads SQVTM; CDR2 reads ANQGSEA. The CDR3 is CSVEGTSASTDTQYF. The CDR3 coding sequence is TGCAGCGTTGAAGGAACTAGCGCCAGCACAGATACGCAGTATTTT.

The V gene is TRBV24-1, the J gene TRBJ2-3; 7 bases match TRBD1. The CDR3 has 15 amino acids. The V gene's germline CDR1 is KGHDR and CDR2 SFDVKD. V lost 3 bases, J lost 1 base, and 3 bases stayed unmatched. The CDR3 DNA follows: TGTGCCACCAGTGATCTTGGACAGGGCACAGATACGCAGTATTTT. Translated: CATSDLGQGTDTQYF.

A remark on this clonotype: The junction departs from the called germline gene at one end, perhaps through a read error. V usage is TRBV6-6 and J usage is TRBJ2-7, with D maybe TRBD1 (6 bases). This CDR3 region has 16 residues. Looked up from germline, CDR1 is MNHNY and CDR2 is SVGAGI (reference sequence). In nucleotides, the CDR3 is TGTGCCAGCAGTTACCCCGGACAGCTAAGAATAGACGAGCGGTACTTC. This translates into CASSYPGQLRIDERYF.

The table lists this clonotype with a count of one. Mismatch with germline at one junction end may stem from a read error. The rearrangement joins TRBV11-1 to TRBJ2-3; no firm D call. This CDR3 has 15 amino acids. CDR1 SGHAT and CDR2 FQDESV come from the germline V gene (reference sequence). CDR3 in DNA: TGTGCCAACAGCTTCTCCCTCCGGAGCACAGATACGCAGTATTTT. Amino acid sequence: CANSFSLRSTDTQYF.